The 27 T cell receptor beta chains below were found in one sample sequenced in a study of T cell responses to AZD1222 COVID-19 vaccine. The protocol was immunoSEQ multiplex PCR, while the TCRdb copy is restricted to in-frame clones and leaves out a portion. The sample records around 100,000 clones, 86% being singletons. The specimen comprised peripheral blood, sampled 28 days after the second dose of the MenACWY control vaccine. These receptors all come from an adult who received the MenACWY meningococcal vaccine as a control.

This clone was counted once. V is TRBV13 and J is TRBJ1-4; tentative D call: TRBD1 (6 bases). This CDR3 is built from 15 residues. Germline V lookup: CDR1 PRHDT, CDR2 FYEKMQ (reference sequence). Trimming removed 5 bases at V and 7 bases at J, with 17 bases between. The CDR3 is CASSPPGEEGEKLFF. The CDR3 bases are TGTGCCAGCAGCCCGCCAGGGGAGGAGGGTGAAAAACTGTTTTTT.

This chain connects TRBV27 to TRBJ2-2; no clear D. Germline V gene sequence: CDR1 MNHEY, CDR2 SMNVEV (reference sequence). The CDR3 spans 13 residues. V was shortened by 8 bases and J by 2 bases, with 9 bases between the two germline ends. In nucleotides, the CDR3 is TGTGCCAGCGGACCTCAAAACACCGGGGAGCTGTTTTTT. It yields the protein CASGPQNTGELFF.

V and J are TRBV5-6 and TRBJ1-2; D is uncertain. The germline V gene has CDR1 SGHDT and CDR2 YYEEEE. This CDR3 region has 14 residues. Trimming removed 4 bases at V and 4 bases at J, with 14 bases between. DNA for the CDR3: TGTGCCAGCAGCCGTCAGGTCTTGGGCTATGGCTACACCTTC. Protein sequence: CASSRQVLGYGYTF.

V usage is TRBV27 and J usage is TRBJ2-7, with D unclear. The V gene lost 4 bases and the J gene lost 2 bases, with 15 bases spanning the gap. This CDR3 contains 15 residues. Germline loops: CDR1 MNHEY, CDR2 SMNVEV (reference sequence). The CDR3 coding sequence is TGTGCCAGCAGTTCTTCCCCTGGGCCCCCCTACGAGCAGTACTTC. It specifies CASSSSPGPPYEQYF.

CDR3 coding DNA: TGTGCCAGCAGTGCCTTTAGTGGTAGCCTCAGCGAGCAGTACTTC. Protein: CASSAFSGSLSEQYF. This chain connects TRBV5-5 to TRBJ2-7, with no clear D. This CDR3 has 15 amino acids. Germline-derived CDR1 and CDR2 are SGHKS and YYEKEE (reference sequence). V dropped 5 bases and J dropped 6 bases, with 21 bases sitting between them. The variable domain in full, completed from reference TRBV5-5 and TRBJ2-7, reads DAGVTQSPTHLIKTRGQQVTLRCSPISGHKSVSWYQQVLGQGPQFIFQYYEKEERGRGNFPDRFSARQFPNYSSELNVNALLLGDSALYLCASSAFSGSLSEQYFGPGTRLTVT.

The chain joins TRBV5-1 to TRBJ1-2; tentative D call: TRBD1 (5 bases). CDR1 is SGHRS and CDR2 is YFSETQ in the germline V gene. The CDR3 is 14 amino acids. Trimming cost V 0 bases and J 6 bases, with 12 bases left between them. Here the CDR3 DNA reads TGCGCCAGCAGCTTGGCAGGGCTCGAGGATGGCTACACCTTC. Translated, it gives CASSLAGLEDGYTF.

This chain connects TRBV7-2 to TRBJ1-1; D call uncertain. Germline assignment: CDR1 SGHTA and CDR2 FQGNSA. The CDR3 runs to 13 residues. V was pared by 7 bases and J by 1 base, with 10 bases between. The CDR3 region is CASKNGQNTEAFF. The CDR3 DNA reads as TGTGCCAGCAAAAACGGCCAGAACACTGAAGCTTTCTTT.

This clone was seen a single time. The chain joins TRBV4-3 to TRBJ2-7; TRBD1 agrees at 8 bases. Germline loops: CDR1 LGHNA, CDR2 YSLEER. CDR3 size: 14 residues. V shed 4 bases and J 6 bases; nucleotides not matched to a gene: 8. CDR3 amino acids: CASSRRQGIPEQYF. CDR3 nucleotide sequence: TGCGCCAGCAGCCGTAGACAGGGGATCCCCGAGCAGTACTTC.

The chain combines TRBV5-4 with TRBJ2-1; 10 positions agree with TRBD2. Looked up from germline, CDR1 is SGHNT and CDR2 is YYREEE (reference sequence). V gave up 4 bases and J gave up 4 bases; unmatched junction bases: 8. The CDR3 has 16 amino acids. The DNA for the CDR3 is TGTGCCAGCAGCCCCAGAAAGCGGGGGGGGTACAATGAGCAGTTCTTC. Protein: CASSPRKRGGYNEQFF.

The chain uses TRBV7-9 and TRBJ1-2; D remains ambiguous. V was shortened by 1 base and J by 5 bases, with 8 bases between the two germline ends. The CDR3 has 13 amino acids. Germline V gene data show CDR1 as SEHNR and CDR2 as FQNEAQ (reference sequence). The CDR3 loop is CASSLEQHYGYTF. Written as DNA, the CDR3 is TGTGCCAGCAGCTTAGAACAGCATTATGGCTACACCTTC.

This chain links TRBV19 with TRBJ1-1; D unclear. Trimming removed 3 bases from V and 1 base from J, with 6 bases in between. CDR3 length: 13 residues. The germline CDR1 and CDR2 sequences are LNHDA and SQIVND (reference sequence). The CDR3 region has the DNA TGTGCCAGTAGTATGGGCAGGAACACTGAAGCTTTCTTT. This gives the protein CASSMGRNTEAFF.

The CDR3 coding sequence is TGTGCCAGCAGCTTGCAGGGGACGCAGGGGTTTAGCTATGGCTACACCTTC. Protein product: CASSLQGTQGFSYGYTF. This chain joins TRBV7-2 and TRBJ1-2, with a possible D match to TRBD1 (6 bases). Germline CDR1 SGHTA, CDR2 FQGNSA. The CDR3 extends over 17 amino acids. Trimming removed 3 bases at V and 4 bases at J, with 21 bases between.

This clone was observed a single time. CDR3 amino acids: CASSSHIQALRTDTQYF. The DNA for the CDR3 is TGTGCCAGCAGTTCCCACATACAAGCGTTGCGCACAGATACGCAGTATTTT. J is TRBJ2-3 and V is TRBV6-2 or TRBV6-3; no clear D. The length of the CDR3 is 17 residues. Germline CDR1 and CDR2: MNHEY and SVGEGT. V lost 4 bases to trimming and J lost 1 base, with 18 bases between them.

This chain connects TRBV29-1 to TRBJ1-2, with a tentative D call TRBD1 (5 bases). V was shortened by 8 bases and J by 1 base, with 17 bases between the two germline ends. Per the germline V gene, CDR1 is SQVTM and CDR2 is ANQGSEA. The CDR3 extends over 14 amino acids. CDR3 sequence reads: CSLCPLDSNYGYTF. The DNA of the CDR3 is TGCAGCCTCTGCCCCCTAGACAGTAACTATGGCTACACCTTC.

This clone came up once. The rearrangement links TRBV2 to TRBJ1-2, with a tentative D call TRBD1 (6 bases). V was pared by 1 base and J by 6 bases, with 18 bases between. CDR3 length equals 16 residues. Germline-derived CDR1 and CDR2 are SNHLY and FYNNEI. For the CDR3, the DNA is TGTGCCAGCAGTGAAGGAAAAGGCAGGGGACGAAATGGCTACACCTTC. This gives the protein CASSEGKGRGRNGYTF.

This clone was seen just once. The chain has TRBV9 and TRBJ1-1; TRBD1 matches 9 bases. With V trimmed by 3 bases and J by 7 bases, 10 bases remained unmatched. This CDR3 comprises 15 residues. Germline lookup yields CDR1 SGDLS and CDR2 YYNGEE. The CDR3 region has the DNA TGTGCCAGCAGCGCCGGACAGGGGCGGATCCTTGAAGCTTTCTTT. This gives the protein CASSAGQGRILEAFF.

The CDR3 reads CASSFRTGGNYGYTF. CDR3 coding DNA: TGTGCCAGTAGTTTCCGGACAGGGGGTAACTATGGCTACACCTTC. The rearrangement uses TRBV19 and TRBJ1-2; 10 bases fit TRBD1. Germline V gene sequence: CDR1 LNHDA, CDR2 SQIVND (reference sequence). V shed 5 bases, J shed 1 base, and the junction held 4 bases outside the gene matches. The CDR3 loop spans 15 amino acids.

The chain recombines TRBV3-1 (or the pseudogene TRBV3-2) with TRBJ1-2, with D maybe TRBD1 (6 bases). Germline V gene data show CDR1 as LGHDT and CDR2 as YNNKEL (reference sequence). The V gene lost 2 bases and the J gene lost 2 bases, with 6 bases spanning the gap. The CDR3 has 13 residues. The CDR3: CASSQQGNYGYTF. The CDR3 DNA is TGTGCCAGCAGCCAACAGGGGAACTATGGCTACACCTTC.

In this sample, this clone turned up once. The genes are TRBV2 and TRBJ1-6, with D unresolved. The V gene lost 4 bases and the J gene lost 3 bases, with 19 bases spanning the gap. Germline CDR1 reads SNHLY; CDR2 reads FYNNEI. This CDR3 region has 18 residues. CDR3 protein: CASSVRAEDPDYNSPLHF. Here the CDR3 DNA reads TGTGCCAGCAGTGTTCGGGCTGAGGACCCCGACTATAATTCACCCCTCCACTTT.

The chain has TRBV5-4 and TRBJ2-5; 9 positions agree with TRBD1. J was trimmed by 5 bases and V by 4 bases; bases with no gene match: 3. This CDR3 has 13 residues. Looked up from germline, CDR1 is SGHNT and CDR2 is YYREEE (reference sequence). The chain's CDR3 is CASSAGTGETQYF. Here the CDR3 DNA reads TGTGCCAGCAGCGCCGGGACAGGGGAGACCCAGTACTTC. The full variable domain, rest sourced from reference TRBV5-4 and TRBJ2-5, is ETGVTQSPTHLIKTRGQQVTLRCSSQSGHNTVSWYQQALGQGPQFIFQYYREEENGRGNFPPRFSGLQFPNYSSELNVNALELDDSALYLCASSAGTGETQYFGPGTRLLVL.

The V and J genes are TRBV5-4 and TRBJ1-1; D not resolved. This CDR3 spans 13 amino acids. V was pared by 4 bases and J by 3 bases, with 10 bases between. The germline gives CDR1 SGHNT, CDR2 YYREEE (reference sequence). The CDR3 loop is CASSNQRYTEAFF. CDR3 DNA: TGTGCCAGCAGCAATCAGAGGTACACTGAAGCTTTCTTT.

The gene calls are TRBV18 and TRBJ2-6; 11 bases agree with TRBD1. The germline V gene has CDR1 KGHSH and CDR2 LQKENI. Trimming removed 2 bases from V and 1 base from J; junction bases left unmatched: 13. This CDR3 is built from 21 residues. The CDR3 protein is CASSPSLVAGQGGSGANVLTF. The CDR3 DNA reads TGTGCCAGCTCACCATCACTCGTTGCGGGACAGGGGGGTTCTGGGGCCAACGTCCTGACTTTC.

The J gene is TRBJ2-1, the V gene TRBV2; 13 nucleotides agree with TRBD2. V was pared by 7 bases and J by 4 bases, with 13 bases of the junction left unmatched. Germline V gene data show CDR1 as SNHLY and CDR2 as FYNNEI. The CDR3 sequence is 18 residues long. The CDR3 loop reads CASIRTSGGAGMYNEQFF. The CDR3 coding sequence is TGTGCCAGCATCCGGACTAGCGGGGGTGCAGGGATGTACAATGAGCAGTTCTTC.

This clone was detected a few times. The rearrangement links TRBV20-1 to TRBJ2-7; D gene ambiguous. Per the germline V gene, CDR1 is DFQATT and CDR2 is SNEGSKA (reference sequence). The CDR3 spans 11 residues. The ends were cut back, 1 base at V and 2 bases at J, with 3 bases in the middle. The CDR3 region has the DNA TGCAGTGCTAGAGGGCCCTACGAGCAGTACTTC. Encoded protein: CSARGPYEQYF.

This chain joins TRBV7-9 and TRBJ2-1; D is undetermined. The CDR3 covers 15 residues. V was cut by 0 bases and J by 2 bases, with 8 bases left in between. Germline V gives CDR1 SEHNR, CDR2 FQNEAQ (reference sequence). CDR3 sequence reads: CASSLADLAYNEQFF. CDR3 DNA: TGTGCCAGCAGCTTAGCGGACCTGGCCTACAATGAGCAGTTCTTC.

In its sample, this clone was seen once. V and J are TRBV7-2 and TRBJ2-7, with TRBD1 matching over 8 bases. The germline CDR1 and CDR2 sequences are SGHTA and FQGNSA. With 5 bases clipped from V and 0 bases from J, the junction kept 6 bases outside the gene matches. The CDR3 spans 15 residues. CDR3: CASSHRGTGSYEQYF. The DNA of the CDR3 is TGTGCCAGCAGCCACAGGGGGACAGGCTCCTACGAGCAGTACTTC. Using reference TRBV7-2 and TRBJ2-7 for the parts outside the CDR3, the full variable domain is GAGVSQSPSNKVTEKGKDVELRCDPISGHTALYWYRQSLGQGLEFLIYFQGNSAPDKSGLPSDRFSAERTGGSVSTLTIQRTQQEDSAVYLCASSHRGTGSYEQYFGPGTRLTVT.

CDR3 residues: CASSGPSLNTEAFF. CDR3 DNA: TGTGCCAGCAGTGGGCCTTCCTTGAACACTGAAGCTTTCTTT. The chain uses TRBV2 and TRBJ1-1; D unresolved. CDR3 length: 14 residues. The germline gives CDR1 SNHLY, CDR2 FYNNEI. Trimming stripped 4 bases from V and 0 bases from J, with 9 bases between.